The next 25 T cell receptor beta chains were all read from a single sample in a study of regulatory T cells in long-lasting Graves disease. iRepertoire HTBI primers and Arm-PCR of CDR3 regions built TCR beta libraries. Each CDR3 protein is one row after TCRdb ran MiXCR on the multiplex PCR reads. This sample has hundreds of thousands of distinct CDR3 sequences; about 13% occur once, and the top ten carry under 10%. The time point was: newly diagnosed GD, antithyroid drugs for less than 3 months. Making the TCR library involved RNA that had been extracted from PBMCs. A further study also used this sample, focusing on T cells in Graves' hyperthyroidism and ophthalmopathy.

Specimen: peripheral blood mononuclear cells (PBMCs), collected at new diagnosis, from a patient treated with antithyroid drugs. The receptors here all came from a man aged 25 to 45 with Graves disease.

The chain is built from TRBV6-1 and TRBJ2-1, with 13 bases lining up with TRBD2. CDR1 is MNHNS, CDR2 SASEGT, per germline. The CDR3 is 14 amino acids. Trimming removed 4 bases from V and 10 bases from J; junction bases left unmatched: 4. CDR3 region: CASSVGTSGTEQFF. The CDR3 bases are TGTGCCAGCAGTGTTGGGACTAGCGGGACCGAGCAGTTCTTC.

This clonotype has more than one count but fewer than ten. The V and J genes are TRBV19 and TRBJ2-3, with 7 bases that match TRBD1. J was trimmed by 0 bases and V by 5 bases; bases with no gene match: 2. The CDR3 has 14 residues. Germline values: CDR1 LNHDA, CDR2 SQIVND (reference sequence). The CDR3 reads CASSGTVSTDTQYF. The CDR3 DNA is TGTGCCAGTAGTGGGACAGTTAGCACAGATACGCAGTATTTT. Variable domain in full (rest from reference TRBV19 and TRBJ2-3): DGGITQSPKYLFRKEGQNVTLSCEQNLNHDAMYWYRQDPGQGLRLIYYSQIVNDFQKGDIAEGYSVSREKKESFPLTVTSAQKNPTAFYLCASSGTVSTDTQYFGPGTRLTVL.

This clonotype was seen a handful of times. This chain joins TRBV3-1 and TRBJ2-3; TRBD2 aligns across 8 bases. Germline-derived CDR1 and CDR2 are LGHDT and YNNKEL (reference sequence). Trimming removed 1 base from V and 0 bases from J; junction bases left unmatched: 6. The CDR3 has 17 residues. CDR3 nucleotides: TGTGCCAGCAGCCAAGTTCCTAGCGGGCTTAGCACAGATACGCAGTATTTT. Protein: CASSQVPSGLSTDTQYF.

A few counts support this clonotype. This sequence joins TRBV27 and TRBJ2-1; 9 bases line up with TRBD2. The germline V gene encodes CDR1 MNHEY and CDR2 SMNVEV (reference sequence). The V segment lost 7 bases and the J segment 4 bases; nucleotides outside the gene matches: 8. CDR3 length equals 15 residues. CDR3 bases: TGTGCCAGCAACTCCGGGACTAGCAGGTACAATGAGCAGTTCTTC. This codes for CASNSGTSRYNEQFF.

This clonotype was picked up many times. The chain links TRBV13 to TRBJ2-5, with 10 bases matching TRBD1. Germline CDR1 reads PRHDT; CDR2 reads FYEKMQ (reference sequence). The CDR3 is 13 amino acids. V lost 6 bases, J lost 3 bases, and 1 base stayed unmatched. Written as DNA, the CDR3 is TGTGCCAGCAGAGGGACAGGGGAAGAGACCCAGTACTTC. This encodes CASRGTGEETQYF.

This clonotype was seen a few times. The V and J genes are TRBV12-5 and TRBJ2-7; no clear D. Germline assignment: CDR1 LGHNT and CDR2 FRNRAP. Trimming took 1 base from V and 2 from J, leaving 9 bases between them. CDR3 length equals 14 residues. Here the CDR3 reads CASGLGRPPYEQYF. DNA of the CDR3: TGTGCTAGTGGTTTGGGAAGGCCTCCCTACGAGCAGTACTTC.

In nucleotides, the CDR3 is TGTGCCAGCAGCATTACTTCAGGGACCTCGGGGAGTGGCTACACCTTC. This encodes CASSITSGTSGSGYTF. The chain recombines TRBV6-4 with TRBJ1-2, with a weak D call TRBD1 (5 bases). Germline values: CDR1 MRHNA, CDR2 SNTAGT. Trimming pared 6 bases from V and 7 bases from J, leaving 24 bases between. This CDR3 has 16 residues.

This clonotype was observed a few times. V and J are TRBV30 and TRBJ2-1; the match to TRBD2 covers 15 bases. The J segment lost 7 bases and the V segment lost 3 bases, leaving 4 bases of the junction unmatched. The CDR3 runs 15 residues. CDR1 is GTSNPN and CDR2 is SVGIG in the germline V gene (reference sequence). CDR3 sequence reads: CAWSPGLAGGNEQFF. DNA of the CDR3: TGTGCCTGGAGCCCGGGACTAGCGGGAGGTAATGAGCAGTTCTTC. Full variable domain (rest looked up from reference TRBV30 and TRBJ2-1): SQTIHQWPATLVQPVGSPLSLECTVEGTSNPNLYWYRQAAGRGLQLLFYSVGIGQISSEVPQNLSASRPQDRQFILSSKKLLLSDSGFYLCAWSPGLAGGNEQFFGPGTRLTVL.

This clonotype was seen ten or more times. The V gene is TRBV18, the J gene TRBJ1-5, with 9 bases matching TRBD1. The CDR3 is made up of 15 amino acids. V lost 6 bases, J lost 3 bases, and 6 bases stayed unmatched. The germline V gene encodes CDR1 KGHSH and CDR2 LQKENI. The CDR3 sequence is CASSSGTGPNQPQHF. DNA for the CDR3: TGTGCCAGCTCGTCCGGGACAGGGCCCAATCAGCCCCAGCATTTT. Variable domain in full (rest from reference TRBV18 and TRBJ1-5): NAGVMQNPRHLVRRRGQEARLRCSPMKGHSHVYWYRQLPEEGLKFMVYLQKENIIDESGMPKERFSAEFPKEGPSILRIQQVVRGDSAAYFCASSSGTGPNQPQHFGDGTRLSIL.

On this clonotype: At one end, the junction sequence differs from germline, possibly due to a read error. J is TRBJ1-1 and V is TRBV7-8; possible D gene TRBD1, 5 bases. The CDR3 consists of 14 residues. In germline, CDR1 is SGHVS, CDR2 FQNEAQ. The CDR3 region has the DNA TGTGCCAGCAGCTTAGGCCCGGAGGGGACTGAAGCTCTCTTT. It codes for CASSLGPEGTEALF.

This sequence joins TRBV5-1 and TRBJ1-1, with D unclear. Trimming took 0 bases from V and 6 from J, leaving 6 bases between them. Germline assignment: CDR1 SGHRS and CDR2 YFSETQ. The CDR3 consists of 12 residues. The CDR3 coding sequence is TGCGCCAGCAGCTTGGTGGACGCTGAAGCTTTCTTT. It codes for CASSLVDAEAFF.

This clonotype has a handful of counts. This sequence joins TRBV18 and TRBJ2-7, with D unresolved. Trimming removed 6 bases from V and 1 base from J, with 7 bases in between. This CDR3 is 12 amino acids long. CDR1 and CDR2 from the germline V gene are KGHSH and LQKENI. The CDR3 reads CASSSRSYEQYF. The CDR3 region has the DNA TGTGCCAGCTCTTCCCGTTCCTACGAGCAGTACTTC. The whole variable domain, remainder taken from reference TRBV18 and TRBJ2-7, is NAGVMQNPRHLVRRRGQEARLRCSPMKGHSHVYWYRQLPEEGLKFMVYLQKENIIDESGMPKERFSAEFPKEGPSILRIQQVVRGDSAAYFCASSSRSYEQYFGPGTRLTVT.

This clonotype was detected many times. The chain employs TRBV29-1 and TRBJ2-7, with 8 bases lining up with TRBD1. J gave up 4 bases and V 4 bases, and 9 bases lay outside the gene matches. The CDR3 loop spans 14 amino acids. Germline CDR1 and CDR2: SQVTM and ANQGSEA. The CDR3 protein is CSVGGGTGPYEQYF. In DNA form, the CDR3 reads TGCAGCGTTGGAGGAGGGACAGGCCCATACGAGCAGTACTTC.

This clonotype has at least ten counts. The rearrangement uses TRBV11-2 and TRBJ2-3; D unresolved. CDR3 size: 13 residues. Between the trimmed V and J ends, which lost 4 bases and 4 bases, there was a span of 9 bases. The germline CDR1 and CDR2 sequences are SGHAT and FQNNGV. In DNA, the CDR3 is TGTGCCAGCAGCTCCCCGTGGGCAGATACGCAGTATTTT. Protein product: CASSSPWADTQYF.

The sample holds many counts of this clonotype. Here the CDR3 reads CAWSDLTGEAFF. The DNA of the CDR3 is TGTGCCTGGAGCGACCTGACAGGTGAAGCTTTCTTT. The V call is TRBV30, the J call TRBJ1-1; maybe TRBD1 (6 bases). In germline, CDR1 is GTSNPN, CDR2 SVGIG (reference sequence). The CDR3 length is 12 residues. V lost 3 bases and J 7 bases, leaving 12 bases between the germline ends.

V and J are TRBV18 and TRBJ2-1; 8 nucleotides line up with TRBD1. Germline V gene sequence: CDR1 KGHSH, CDR2 LQKENI. The CDR3 extends over 16 amino acids. The V segment lost 5 bases and the J segment 13 bases; nucleotides outside the gene matches: 19. CDR3 loop: CASSITHQGARETQFF. Written as DNA, the CDR3 is TGTGCCAGCTCAATTACACACCAGGGGGCTCGGGAGACCCAGTTCTTC. Full variable domain (remainder filled in from reference TRBV18 and TRBJ2-1): NAGVMQNPRHLVRRRGQEARLRCSPMKGHSHVYWYRQLPEEGLKFMVYLQKENIIDESGMPKERFSAEFPKEGPSILRIQQVVRGDSAAYFCASSITHQGARETQFFGPGTRLTVL.

This clonotype was counted at least ten times. The rearrangement uses TRBV12-3 or TRBV12-4 and TRBJ1-4; possibly TRBD1 for D (5 bases). Trimming cost V 5 bases and J 0 bases, with 16 bases left between them. The CDR3 spans 17 residues. The CDR3 reads CASSATGTLATNEKLFF. The CDR3 DNA reads TGTGCCAGCAGTGCAACCGGGACCCTTGCAACTAATGAAAAACTGTTTTTT.

This clonotype was detected only a few times. The chain joins TRBV11-2 to TRBJ2-2; no clear D. The length of the CDR3 is 15 residues. Trimming cost V 5 bases and J 3 bases, with 13 bases left between them. From germline, CDR1 is SGHAT and CDR2 FQNNGV. CDR3 loop: CASSPRTVDTGELFF. The DNA of the CDR3 is TGTGCCAGCAGCCCCCGGACCGTCGACACCGGGGAGCTGTTTTTT.

The chain combines TRBV29-1 with TRBJ2-7; D gene uncertain. Germline assignment: CDR1 SQVTM and CDR2 ANQGSEA. This CDR3 is 12 amino acids long. V gave up 4 bases and J gave up 0 bases, with 7 bases separating them. This CDR3 is CSVARNSYEQYF. In DNA form, the CDR3 reads TGCAGCGTTGCCAGAAACTCCTACGAGCAGTACTTC.

This clonotype has a handful of counts. This rearrangement joins TRBV5-4 to TRBJ1-1; no firm D call. V gave up 0 bases and J gave up 1 base, with 7 bases separating them. Germline V gene lookup returns CDR1 SGHNT and CDR2 YYREEE (reference sequence). This CDR3 contains 14 residues. CDR3 sequence (DNA): TGTGCCAGCAGCTTGGAACGTCCGAACACTGAAGCTTTCTTT. This encodes CASSLERPNTEAFF.

This sequence joins TRBV20-1 and TRBJ1-2, with 8 bases lining up with TRBD1. Germline CDR1 and CDR2: DFQATT and SNEGSKA (reference sequence). Unmatched junction bases numbered 6, after V lost 2 bases and J lost 4 bases. There are 14 residues in the CDR3. In nucleotides, the CDR3 is TGCAGTGCTAGAATGACAGGGGCACTCTATGGCTACACCTTC. This codes for CSARMTGALYGYTF.

Only a few counts were recorded for this clonotype. The V and J genes are TRBV7-9 and TRBJ2-3, with 12 nucleotides matching TRBD2. Germline values: CDR1 SEHNR, CDR2 FQNEAQ (reference sequence). This CDR3 region has 19 residues. The J segment lost 4 bases and the V segment lost 1 base, leaving 12 bases of the junction unmatched. Here the CDR3 DNA reads TGTGCCAGCAGCTTAGTCGGCGTGCGACTAGCGGGAGACTCAGATACGCAGTATTTT. It is translated as CASSLVGVRLAGDSDTQYF.

This clonotype was seen more than once but under ten times. The gene calls are TRBV7-2 and TRBJ2-5; TRBD2 aligns across 9 bases. With V trimmed by 3 bases and J by 3 bases, 11 bases remained unmatched. The germline gives CDR1 SGHTA, CDR2 FQGNSA. The CDR3 has 17 residues. CDR3 residues: CASSFRGTSRSKETQYF. The CDR3 nucleotides read TGTGCCAGCAGCTTTAGAGGGACTAGCAGGTCTAAAGAGACCCAGTACTTC. The variable domain in full, completed from reference TRBV7-2 and TRBJ2-5, reads GAGVSQSPSNKVTEKGKDVELRCDPISGHTALYWYRQSLGQGLEFLIYFQGNSAPDKSGLPSDRFSAERTGGSVSTLTIQRTQQEDSAVYLCASSFRGTSRSKETQYFGPGTRLLVL.

The chain combines TRBV5-1 with TRBJ2-5; 7 nucleotides align to TRBD2. Losses at the gene ends were 4 bases for V and 3 bases for J; bases not matched to a gene: 6. Germline loops: CDR1 SGHRS, CDR2 YFSETQ. The CDR3 runs to 14 residues. The CDR3 bases are TGCGCCAGCAGCGGAAGCGGGGTCGAAGAGACCCAGTACTTC. The encoded protein is CASSGSGVEETQYF.

The table lists this clonotype with a few counts. The chain recombines TRBV9 with TRBJ2-5; D call uncertain. Between the trimmed V and J ends, which lost 4 bases and 6 bases, there was a span of 13 bases. The CDR3 consists of 13 residues. The V gene's germline CDR1 is SGDLS and CDR2 YYNGEE. The CDR3 DNA reads as TGTGCCAGCAGCTTGGATCCTCGGCAGACCCAGTACTTC. Amino acid sequence: CASSLDPRQTQYF. Full variable domain (missing parts from reference TRBV9 and TRBJ2-5): DSGVTQTPKHLITATGQRVTLRCSPRSGDLSVYWYQQSLDQGLQFLIQYYNGEERAKGNILERFSAQQFPDLHSELNLSSLELGDSALYFCASSLDPRQTQYFGPGTRLLVL.